Sequencing of this TCR beta chain was carried out in a study of control samples from healthy donors and cancer patients. Produced via immunoSEQ multiplex PCR; TCRdb's table is partial and in-frame only. This sample has around 120,000 clones, with around 96% found just once. This CDR3 has 15 residues. The V and J ends lost 4 bases and 6 bases respectively, with 19 bases between them. Germline CDR1 is SQVTM and CDR2 is ANQGSEA. What was sequenced was blood. The V and J genes are TRBV29-1 and TRBJ2-1; D could derive from TRBD1 or TRBD2 (5 bases each). This receptor was obtained from a man aged 30 to 45 in good health. The CDR3 DNA is TGCAGCGTTGGATCCGGGACCACGAGGATCAATGAGCAGTTCTTC. Its translation: CSVGSGTTRINEQFF.